The source of this T cell receptor beta chain is a study of blood T cell repertoires in COVID-19. Study details: Sites across the United States, Italy and Spain contributed samples from acute and convalescent COVID-19. From T cells, B-cell-depleted T cells, or PBMCs came the material, which was cDNA or gDNA.

As originally analysed: Amplification with reference gene primers provided the estimates of nucleated cell counts. Profiling relied on immunoSEQ multiplex PCR, and the TCRdb table lists in-frame clones only, not all of them. V and J calls plus clone size are reproduced from that table; the DNA served to infer D and trimming. Of about 140,000 clones listed, about 80% are singletons. This clone was counted only a few times. Germline V gives CDR1 LNHDA, CDR2 SQIVND (reference sequence). CDR3 length: 15 amino acids. Trimming left V 1 base short and J 4 bases short, with 10 bases between. This sequence was found in a man between 65 and 79 years old who had recovered from COVID-19. The chain links TRBV19 to TRBJ1-4; D is ambiguous. Sequenced material: peripheral blood. The DNA for the CDR3 is TGTGCCAGTAGTATAGTGGTACGGAGTAATGAAAAACTGTTTTTT. It encodes CASSIVVRSNEKLFF.